The clone carrying this TCR beta chain was seen a handful of times. Its antigen is not identified. The CDR3 extends over 12 amino acids. Germline loops: CDR1 GTSNPN, CDR2 SVGIG (reference sequence). With 1 base removed from V and 0 bases from J, the gap between germline ends came to 2 bases. This sample was included in a study of beta chain features in type 1 diabetes. Study results and limitations: Over-representation of high TCR-expressing cells was a possible consequence of cDNA sequencing. PCR could preferentially amplify shorter templates, alike in patients and controls. Type 1 diabetes patients had TCRB CDR3s that were shorter (moderately but significantly so) in all four CD4+ subsets.

Expressed TCRB transcripts were sequenced because the isolated RNA had all been reverse transcribed beforehand. Each sample of naive, central memory or regulatory T cells had, on average, roughly 3.6 million reads. Only in-frame clones appear in the TCRdb table, and some are missing; sequencing was by immunoSEQ multiplex PCR. The data contain around 200,000 clones, about 12% of them singletons. The chain employs TRBV30 and TRBJ2-3; D gene ambiguous. Material for sequencing was central memory CD4+ T cells from blood. This sequence was found in a young woman in good health. The CDR3 region has the DNA TGTGCCTGGAGTGCGAGCACAGATACGCAGTATTTT. This sequence encodes CAWSASTDTQYF.